This TCR beta chain was documented in a study of blood T cells in healthy people across ages. Whole-study results and caveats: TCR beta diversity per million T cells fell roughly linearly with age. When one million T cells were used, diversity estimates were thought to be underestimates.

This clonotype was recorded at least ten times. Its specificity is not known. Every sample gave at least 6 micrograms of total RNA when it was extracted. Germline V gene sequence: CDR1 KGHDR, CDR2 SFDVKD. V was clipped by 4 bases and J by 6 bases, with 15 bases between them. There are 15 residues in the CDR3. A J-beta primer mix and a sample-barcoded 5' primer were used in a second PCR of about 7 to 12 cycles. Every molecule of cDNA carried a tag from a template-switch adaptor with 12 random nucleotides. Using its own MiXCR run on the 5' RACE reads, TCRdb lists one record per CDR3 protein. The table lists more than 800,000 distinct CDR3 sequences, 29% of them singletons, with about 18% in the top ten.

The TCR sequence derives from a woman of 80 years or more in good health. The V and J genes are TRBV24-1 and TRBJ2-4, with D maybe TRBD1 (6 bases). The source material was blood. CDR3 loop: CATSETGLNGNIQYF. CDR3 DNA: TGTGCCACCAGTGAGACAGGACTTAATGGAAACATTCAGTACTTC.